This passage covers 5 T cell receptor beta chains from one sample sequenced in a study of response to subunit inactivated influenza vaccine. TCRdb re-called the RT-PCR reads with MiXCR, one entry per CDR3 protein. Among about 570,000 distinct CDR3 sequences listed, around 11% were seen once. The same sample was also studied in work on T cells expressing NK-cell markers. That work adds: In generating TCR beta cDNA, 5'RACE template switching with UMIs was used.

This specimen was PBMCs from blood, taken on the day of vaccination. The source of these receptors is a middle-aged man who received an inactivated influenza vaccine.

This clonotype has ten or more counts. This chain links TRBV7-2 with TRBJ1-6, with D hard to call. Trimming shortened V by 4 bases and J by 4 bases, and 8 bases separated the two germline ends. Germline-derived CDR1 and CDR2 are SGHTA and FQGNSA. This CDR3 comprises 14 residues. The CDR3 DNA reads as TGTGCCAGCAGCTACACAAGTTATAATTCACCCCTCCACTTT. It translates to CASSYTSYNSPLHF.

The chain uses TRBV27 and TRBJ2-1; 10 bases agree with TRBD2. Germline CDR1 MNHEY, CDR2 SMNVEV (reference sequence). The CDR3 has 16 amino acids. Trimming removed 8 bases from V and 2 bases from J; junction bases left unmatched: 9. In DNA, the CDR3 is TGTGCCAGCCGAACCTCTAGCGGGAGCGCCTACAATGAGCAGTTCTTC. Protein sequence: CASRTSSGSAYNEQFF.

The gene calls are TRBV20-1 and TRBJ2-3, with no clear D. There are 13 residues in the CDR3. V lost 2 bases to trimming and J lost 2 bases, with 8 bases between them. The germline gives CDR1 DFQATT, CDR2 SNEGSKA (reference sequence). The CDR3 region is CSARSQPTDTQYF. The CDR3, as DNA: TGCAGTGCTAGATCACAGCCCACAGATACGCAGTATTTT.

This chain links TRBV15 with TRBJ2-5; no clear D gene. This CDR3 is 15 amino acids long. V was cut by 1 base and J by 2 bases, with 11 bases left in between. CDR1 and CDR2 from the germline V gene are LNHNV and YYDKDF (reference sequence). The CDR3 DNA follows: TGTGCCACCAGCAGAGTCCGGCTAAAACAAGAGACCCAGTACTTC. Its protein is CATSRVRLKQETQYF.

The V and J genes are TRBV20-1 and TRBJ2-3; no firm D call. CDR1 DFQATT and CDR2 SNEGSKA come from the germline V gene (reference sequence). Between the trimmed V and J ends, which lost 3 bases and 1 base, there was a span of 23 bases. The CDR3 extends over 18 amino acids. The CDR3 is CSASGLVLGSDRTDTQYF. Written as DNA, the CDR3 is TGCAGTGCTAGTGGCCTCGTGCTTGGCTCAGACCGCACAGATACGCAGTATTTT.